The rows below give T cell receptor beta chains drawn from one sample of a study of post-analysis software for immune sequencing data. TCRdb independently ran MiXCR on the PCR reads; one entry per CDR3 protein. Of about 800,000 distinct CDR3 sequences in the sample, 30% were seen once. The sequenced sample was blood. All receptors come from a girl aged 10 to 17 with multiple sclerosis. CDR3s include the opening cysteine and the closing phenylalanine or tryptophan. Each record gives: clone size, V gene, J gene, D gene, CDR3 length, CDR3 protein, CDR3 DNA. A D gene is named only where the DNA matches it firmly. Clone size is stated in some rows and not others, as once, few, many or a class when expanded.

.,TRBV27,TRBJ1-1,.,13,CASSFGAGTEAFF,TGTGCCAGCAGTTTTGGGGCGGGCACTGAAGCTTTCTTT
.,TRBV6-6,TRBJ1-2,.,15,CASSYRGDLQDGYTF,TGTGCCAGTAGTTACCGAGGGGACCTCCAAGATGGCTACACCTTC
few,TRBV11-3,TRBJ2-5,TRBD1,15,CASSPTTTGMETQYF,TGTGCCAGCAGCCCAACCACGACAGGGATGGAGACCCAGTACTTC
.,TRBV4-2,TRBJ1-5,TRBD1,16,CASRQEGAEAYQPQHF,TGTGCCAGCCGCCAAGAGGGGGCAGAAGCTTATCAGCCCCAGCATTTT
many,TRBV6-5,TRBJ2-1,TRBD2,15,CASSYASSGDNEQFF,TGTGCCAGCAGTTACGCGTCTAGCGGGGACAATGAGCAGTTCTTC
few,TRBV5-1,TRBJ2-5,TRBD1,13,CASRSGTGETQYF,TGCGCCAGCAGGTCCGGGACAGGGGAGACCCAGTACTTC
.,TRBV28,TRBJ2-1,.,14,CASTPTRDNYEQFF,TGTGCCAGCACTCCAACCCGGGACAATTATGAGCAGTTCTTC
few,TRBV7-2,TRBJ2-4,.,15,CASSLGAGAKNIQYF,TGTGCCAGCAGCTTGGGGGCCGGAGCCAAAAACATTCAGTACTTC
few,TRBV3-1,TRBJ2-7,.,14,CASSQGSGNGERYF,TGTGCCAGCAGCCAAGGGTCAGGGAACGGCGAGCGGTACTTC
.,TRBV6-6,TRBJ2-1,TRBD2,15,CASSYRRGVPNEQFF,TGTGCCAGCAGTTACCGCCGGGGGGTACCAAATGAGCAGTTCTTC
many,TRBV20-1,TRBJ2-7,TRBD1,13,CSALGDRTYEQYF,TGCAGTGCTCTAGGGGACAGAACGTACGAGCAGTACTTC
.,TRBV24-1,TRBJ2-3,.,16,CATSDQQARGPDTQYF,TGTGCCACCAGTGACCAACAGGCGAGGGGACCAGATACGCAGTATTTT
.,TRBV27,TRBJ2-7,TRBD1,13,CASRGQIRYEQYF,TGTGCCAGCAGGGGACAGATTCGCTACGAGCAGTACTTC
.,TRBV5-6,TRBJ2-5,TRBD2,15,CASSFIGGGEETQYF,TGTGCCAGCAGCTTCATCGGCGGGGGGGAGGAGACCCAGTACTTC
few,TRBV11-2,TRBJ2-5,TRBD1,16,CASSRTGGPSQETQYF,TGTGCCAGCAGCCGGACAGGGGGCCCTAGCCAAGAGACCCAGTACTTC
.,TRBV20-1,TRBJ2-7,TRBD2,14,CSARVAGIVGEQYF,TGCAGTGCTAGAGTAGCGGGTATAGTGGGCGAGCAGTACTTC
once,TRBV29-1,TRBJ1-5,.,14,CSVGQGEGNQPQHF,TGCAGCGTGGGCCAAGGGGAAGGCAATCAGCCCCAGCATTTT
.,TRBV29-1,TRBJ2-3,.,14,CSVVGGGVTDTQYF,TGCAGCGTTGTAGGTGGGGGCGTCACAGATACGCAGTATTTT
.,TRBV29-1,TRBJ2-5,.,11,CSVAVVETQYF,TGCAGCGTGGCGGTGGTGGAGACCCAGTACTTC
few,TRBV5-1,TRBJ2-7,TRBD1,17,CASSLGGQGAKGYEQYF,TGCGCCAGCAGCTTAGGTGGACAGGGGGCAAAGGGCTACGAGCAGTACTTC
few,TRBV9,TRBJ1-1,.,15,CASSVASGPNTEAFF,TGTGCCAGCAGCGTAGCCTCGGGGCCGAACACTGAAGCTTTCTTT
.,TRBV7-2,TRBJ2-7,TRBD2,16,CASSQDGGLAGYEQYF,TGTGCCAGCAGCCAAGATGGGGGACTAGCGGGGTACGAGCAGTACTTC
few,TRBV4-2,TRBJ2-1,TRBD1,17,CASSPRVGQGMRNEQFF,TGTGCCAGCAGCCCGCGGGTAGGACAGGGTATGAGGAATGAGCAGTTCTTC
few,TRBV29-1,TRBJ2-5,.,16,CSVGLLSLGAQETQYF,TGCAGCGTTGGATTACTATCTCTGGGGGCCCAAGAGACCCAGTACTTC
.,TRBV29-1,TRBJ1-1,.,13,CSVEKQAFVEAFF,TGCAGCGTTGAGAAACAGGCTTTTGTTGAAGCTTTCTTT
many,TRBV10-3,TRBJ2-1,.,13,CAISESQYNEQFF,TGTGCCATCAGTGAGTCCCAGTACAATGAGCAGTTCTTC
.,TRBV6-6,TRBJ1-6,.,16,CASSQTSGQVNSPLHF,TGTGCCAGCAGTCAGACCTCGGGGCAGGTGAATTCACCCCTCCACTTT
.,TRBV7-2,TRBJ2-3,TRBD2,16,CASSLTSGSFTDTHYF,TGTGCCAGCAGCCTTACTAGCGGGAGTTTCACAGATACGCACTATTTT
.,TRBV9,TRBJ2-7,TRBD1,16,CASSEGAIAEKYEQYF,TGTGCCAGCAGCGAGGGGGCCATCGCCGAAAAATACGAGCAGTACTTC
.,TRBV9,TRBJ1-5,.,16,CASSVGKGLRNQPQHF,TGTGCCAGCAGCGTAGGCAAGGGGTTACGCAATCAGCCCCAGCATTTT
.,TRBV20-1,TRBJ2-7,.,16,CSAQSPAGRPSYEQYF,TGCAGTGCCCAGTCCCCCGCAGGACGCCCCTCCTACGAGCAGTACTTC
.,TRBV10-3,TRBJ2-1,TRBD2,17,CAISEALAGGSYNEQFF,TGTGCCATCAGTGAGGCCCTAGCGGGGGGTTCCTACAATGAGCAGTTCTTC
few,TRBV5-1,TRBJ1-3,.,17,CASSLASQDLPGNTIYF,TGCGCCAGTAGCTTGGCGTCACAGGACCTCCCTGGAAACACCATATATTTT
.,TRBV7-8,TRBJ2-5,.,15,CASSNRPGQSRAQYF,TGTGCCAGCAGCAACCGCCCAGGCCAATCCAGGGCCCAGTACTTC
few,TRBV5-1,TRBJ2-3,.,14,CASSLGLPTDTQYF,TGCGCCAGCAGCTTGGGACTTCCCACAGATACGCAGTATTTT
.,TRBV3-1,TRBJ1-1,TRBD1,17,CASSLRDRGYSNTEAFF,TGTGCCAGCAGCCTGAGGGACAGGGGGTATTCGAACACTGAAGCTTTCTTT
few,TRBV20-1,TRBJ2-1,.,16,CSASLFRGPEENEQFF,TGCAGTGCGAGCCTATTCCGGGGCCCTGAAGAGAATGAGCAGTTCTTC
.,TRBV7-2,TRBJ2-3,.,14,CASSQRPGGDRQYF,TGTGCCAGCAGCCAGAGACCTGGCGGGGATAGGCAGTATTTT
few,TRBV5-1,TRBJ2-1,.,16,CASSPSLGGPYNEQFF,TGCGCCAGCAGTCCCTCCCTCGGGGGACCCTACAATGAGCAGTTCTTC
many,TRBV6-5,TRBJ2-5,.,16,CASSYDRSRERRTQYF,TGTGCCAGCAGTTACGATCGATCACGCGAAAGAAGGACCCAGTACTTC
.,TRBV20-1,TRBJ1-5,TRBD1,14,CSATTGGGNQPQHF,TGCAGTGCTACGACAGGGGGTGGCAATCAGCCCCAGCATTTT
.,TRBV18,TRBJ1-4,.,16,CASSPFTGETNEKLFF,TGTGCCAGCTCACCCTTTACCGGGGAGACGAATGAAAAACTGTTTTTT
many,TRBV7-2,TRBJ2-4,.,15,CASSLGQLAKNIQYF,TGTGCCAGCAGCTTGGGCCAACTAGCCAAAAACATTCAGTACTTC
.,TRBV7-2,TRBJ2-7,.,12,CASSYQSCEQYF,TGTGCCAGCAGCTATCAATCCTGCGAGCAGTACTTC
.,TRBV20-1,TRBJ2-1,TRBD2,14,CSAETSGSYNEQFF,TGCAGTGCCGAAACTAGCGGCTCCTACAATGAGCAGTTCTTC
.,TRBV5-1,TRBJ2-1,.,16,CASSLATGFINNEQFF,TGCGCCAGCAGCTTGGCTACGGGGTTCATAAACAATGAGCAGTTCTTC
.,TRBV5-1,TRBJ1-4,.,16,CASSSTGDATNEKLFF,TGCGCCAGCAGCTCAACTGGGGATGCAACTAATGAAAAACTGTTTTTT
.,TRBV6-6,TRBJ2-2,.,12,CASSGVTGELFF,TGTGCCAGCAGCGGGGTTACCGGGGAGCTGTTTTTT
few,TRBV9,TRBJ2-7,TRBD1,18,CASSVGTGVPSLPYEQYF,TGTGCCAGCAGCGTAGGGACAGGCGTCCCTTCCCTGCCCTACGAGCAGTACTTC
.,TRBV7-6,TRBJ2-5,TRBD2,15,CASHLGSGVSETQYF,TGTGCCAGCCACCTTGGTAGCGGGGTTAGCGAGACCCAGTACTTC
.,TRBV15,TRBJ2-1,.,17,CATRRDISSRSYNEQFF,TGTGCCACCAGAAGAGATATCAGCTCACGCTCCTACAATGAGCAGTTCTTC
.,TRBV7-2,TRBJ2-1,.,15,CASSTQQISYNEQFF,TGTGCCAGCAGCACGCAGCAAATTTCCTACAATGAGCAGTTCTTC
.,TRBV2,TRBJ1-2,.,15,CASRVDSDPNYGYTF,TGTGCCAGCAGGGTCGACAGCGATCCTAACTATGGCTACACCTTC